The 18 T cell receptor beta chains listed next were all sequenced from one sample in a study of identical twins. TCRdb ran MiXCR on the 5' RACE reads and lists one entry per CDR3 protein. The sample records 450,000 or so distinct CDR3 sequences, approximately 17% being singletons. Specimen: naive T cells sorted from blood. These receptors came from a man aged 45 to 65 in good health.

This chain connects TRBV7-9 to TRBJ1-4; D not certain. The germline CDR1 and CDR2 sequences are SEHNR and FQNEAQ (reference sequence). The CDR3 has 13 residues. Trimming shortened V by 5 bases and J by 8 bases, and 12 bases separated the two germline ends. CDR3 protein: CASSTLQREKLFF. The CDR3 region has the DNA TGTGCCAGCAGCACCCTTCAGCGAGAAAAACTGTTTTTT.

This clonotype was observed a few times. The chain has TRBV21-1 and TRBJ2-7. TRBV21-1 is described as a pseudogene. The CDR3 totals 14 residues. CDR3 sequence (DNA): TGTGCCAGCAAGAAGGACCGAAGCTCCTACGAGCAGTACTTC. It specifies CASKKDRSSYEQYF.

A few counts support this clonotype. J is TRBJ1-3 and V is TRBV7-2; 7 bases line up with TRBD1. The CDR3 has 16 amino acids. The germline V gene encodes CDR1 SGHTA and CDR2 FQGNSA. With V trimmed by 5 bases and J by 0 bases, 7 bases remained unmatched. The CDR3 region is CASSMTGSGSGNTIYF. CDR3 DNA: TGTGCCAGCAGCATGACAGGGTCAGGCTCTGGAAACACCATATATTTT.

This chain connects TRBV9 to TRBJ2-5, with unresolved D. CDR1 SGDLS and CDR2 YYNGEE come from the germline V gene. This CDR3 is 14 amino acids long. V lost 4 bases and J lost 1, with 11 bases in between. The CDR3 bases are TGTGCCAGCAGCCGCAACCGCTTCCAAGAGACCCAGTACTTC. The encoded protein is CASSRNRFQETQYF.

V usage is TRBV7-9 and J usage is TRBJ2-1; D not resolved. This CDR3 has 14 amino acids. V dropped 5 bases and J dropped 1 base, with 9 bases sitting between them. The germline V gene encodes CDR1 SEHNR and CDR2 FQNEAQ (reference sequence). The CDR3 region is CASSHTASYNEQFF. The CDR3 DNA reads TGTGCCAGCAGCCATACAGCGTCCTACAATGAGCAGTTCTTC.

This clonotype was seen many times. The CDR3 nucleotides read TGCGCCAGCAGGTACCATAGCGGGGGCCAAGGCAATGAGCAGTTCTTC. The encoded protein is CASRYHSGGQGNEQFF. The chain recombines TRBV5-1 with TRBJ2-1; 9 nucleotides align to TRBD2. The CDR3 consists of 16 residues. The trim removed 5 bases at V and 6 bases at J, leaving 12 bases unmatched. Germline CDR1 reads SGHRS; CDR2 reads YFSETQ.

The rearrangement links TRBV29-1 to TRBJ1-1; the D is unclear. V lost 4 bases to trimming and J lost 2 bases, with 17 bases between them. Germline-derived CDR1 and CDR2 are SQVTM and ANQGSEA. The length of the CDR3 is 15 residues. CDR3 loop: CSVAGQLEGNTEAFF. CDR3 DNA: TGCAGCGTTGCGGGTCAGTTGGAGGGAAACACTGAAGCTTTCTTT.

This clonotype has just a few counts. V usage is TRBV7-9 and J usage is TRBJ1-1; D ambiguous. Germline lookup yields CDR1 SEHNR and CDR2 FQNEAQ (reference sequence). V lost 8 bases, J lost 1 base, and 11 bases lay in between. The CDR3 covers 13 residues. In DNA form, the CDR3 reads TGTGCCAGCGGCGTGTTCAAGAACACTGAAGCTTTCTTT. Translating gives CASGVFKNTEAFF.

The CDR3 here is CATSQREADTQYF. The CDR3 coding sequence is TGTGCCACCTCTCAACGGGAAGCAGATACGCAGTATTTT. The chain combines TRBV10-3 with TRBJ2-3; a weak D match, TRBD2 (5 bases). CDR3 length: 13 residues. Trimming left V 10 bases short and J 4 bases short, with 15 bases between. CDR1 and CDR2 (germline): ENHRY, SYGVKD.

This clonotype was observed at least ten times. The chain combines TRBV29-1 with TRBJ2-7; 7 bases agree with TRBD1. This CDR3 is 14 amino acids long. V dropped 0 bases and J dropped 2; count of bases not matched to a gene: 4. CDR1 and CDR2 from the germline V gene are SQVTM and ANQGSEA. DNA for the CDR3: TGCAGCGTTGAAGATCGTCAGGGGGCCTACGAGCAGTACTTC. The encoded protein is CSVEDRQGAYEQYF.

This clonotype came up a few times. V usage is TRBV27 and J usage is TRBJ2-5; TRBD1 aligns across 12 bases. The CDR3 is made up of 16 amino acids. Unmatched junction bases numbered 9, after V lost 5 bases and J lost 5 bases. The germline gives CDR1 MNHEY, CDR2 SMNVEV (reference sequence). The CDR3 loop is CASSGRGTGGRETQYF. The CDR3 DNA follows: TGTGCCAGCAGTGGACGGGGGACAGGGGGCCGTGAGACCCAGTACTTC.

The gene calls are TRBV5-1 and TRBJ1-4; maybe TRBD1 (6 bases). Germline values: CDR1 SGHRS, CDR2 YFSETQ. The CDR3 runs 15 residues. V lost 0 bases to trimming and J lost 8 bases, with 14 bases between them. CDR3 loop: CASSLASGAKEKLFF. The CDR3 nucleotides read TGCGCCAGCAGCTTGGCCTCGGGGGCAAAAGAAAAACTGTTTTTT.

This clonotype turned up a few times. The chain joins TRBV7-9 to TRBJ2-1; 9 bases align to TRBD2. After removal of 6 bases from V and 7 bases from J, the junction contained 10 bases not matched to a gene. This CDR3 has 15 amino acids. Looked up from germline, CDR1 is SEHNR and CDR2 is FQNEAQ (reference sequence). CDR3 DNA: TGTGCCAGCAGTTCGACTAGCGGCCTAGTGAATGAGCAGTTCTTC. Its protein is CASSSTSGLVNEQFF.

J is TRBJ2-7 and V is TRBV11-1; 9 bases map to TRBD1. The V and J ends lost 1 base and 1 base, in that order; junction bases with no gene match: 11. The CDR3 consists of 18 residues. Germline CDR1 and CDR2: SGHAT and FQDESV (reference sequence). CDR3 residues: CASSLGGQGESISYEQYF. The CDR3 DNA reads TGTGCCAGCAGCTTAGGGGGACAGGGCGAGTCGATATCCTACGAGCAGTACTTC.

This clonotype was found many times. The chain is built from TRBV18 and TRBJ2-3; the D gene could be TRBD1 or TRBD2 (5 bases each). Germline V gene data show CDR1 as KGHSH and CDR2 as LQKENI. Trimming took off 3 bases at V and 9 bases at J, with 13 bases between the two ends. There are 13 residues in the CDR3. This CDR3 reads CASSPLPRDTQYF. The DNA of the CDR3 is TGTGCCAGCTCACCGTTGCCCAGGGACACGCAGTATTTT.

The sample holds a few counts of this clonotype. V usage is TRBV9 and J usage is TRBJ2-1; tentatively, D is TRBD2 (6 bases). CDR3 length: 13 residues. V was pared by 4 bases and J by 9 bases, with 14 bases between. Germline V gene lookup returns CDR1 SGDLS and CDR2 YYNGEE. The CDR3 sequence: CASSSRLVSEQFF. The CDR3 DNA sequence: TGTGCCAGCAGCTCCAGACTAGTCAGTGAGCAGTTCTTC.

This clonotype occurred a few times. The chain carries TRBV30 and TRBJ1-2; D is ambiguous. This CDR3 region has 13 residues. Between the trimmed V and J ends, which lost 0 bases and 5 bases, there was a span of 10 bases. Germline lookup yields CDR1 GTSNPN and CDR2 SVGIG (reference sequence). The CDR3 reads CAWSVLLGYGYTF. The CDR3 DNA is TGTGCCTGGAGTGTATTATTAGGATATGGCTACACCTTC.

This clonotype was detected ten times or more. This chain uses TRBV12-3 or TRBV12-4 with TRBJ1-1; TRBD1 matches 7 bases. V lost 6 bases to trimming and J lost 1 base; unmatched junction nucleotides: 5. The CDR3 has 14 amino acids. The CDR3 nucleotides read TGTGCCAGCAGCCAGGGACAGCGGAACACTGAAGCTTTCTTT. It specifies CASSQGQRNTEAFF.